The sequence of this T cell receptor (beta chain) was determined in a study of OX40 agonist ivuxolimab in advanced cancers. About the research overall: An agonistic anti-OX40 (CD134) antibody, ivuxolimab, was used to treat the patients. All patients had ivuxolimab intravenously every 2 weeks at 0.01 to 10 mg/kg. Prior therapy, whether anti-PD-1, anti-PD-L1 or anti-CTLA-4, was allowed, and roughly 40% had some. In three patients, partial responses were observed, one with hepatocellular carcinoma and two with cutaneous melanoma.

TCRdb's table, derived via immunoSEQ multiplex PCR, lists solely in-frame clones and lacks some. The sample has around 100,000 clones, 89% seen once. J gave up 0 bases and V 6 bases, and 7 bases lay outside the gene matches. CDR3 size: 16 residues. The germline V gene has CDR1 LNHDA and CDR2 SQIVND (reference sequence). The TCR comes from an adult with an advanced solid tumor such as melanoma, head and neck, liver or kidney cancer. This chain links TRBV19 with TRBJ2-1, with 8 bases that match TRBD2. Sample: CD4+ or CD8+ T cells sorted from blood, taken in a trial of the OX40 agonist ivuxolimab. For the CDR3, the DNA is TGTGCCAGTAGCAGAATACGGGGGGGCTCCTACAATGAGCAGTTCTTC. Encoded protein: CASSRIRGGSYNEQFF. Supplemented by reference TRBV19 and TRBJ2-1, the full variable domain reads DGGITQSPKYLFRKEGQNVTLSCEQNLNHDAMYWYRQDPGQGLRLIYYSQIVNDFQKGDIAEGYSVSREKKESFPLTVTSAQKNPTAFYLCASSRIRGGSYNEQFFGPGTRLTVL.